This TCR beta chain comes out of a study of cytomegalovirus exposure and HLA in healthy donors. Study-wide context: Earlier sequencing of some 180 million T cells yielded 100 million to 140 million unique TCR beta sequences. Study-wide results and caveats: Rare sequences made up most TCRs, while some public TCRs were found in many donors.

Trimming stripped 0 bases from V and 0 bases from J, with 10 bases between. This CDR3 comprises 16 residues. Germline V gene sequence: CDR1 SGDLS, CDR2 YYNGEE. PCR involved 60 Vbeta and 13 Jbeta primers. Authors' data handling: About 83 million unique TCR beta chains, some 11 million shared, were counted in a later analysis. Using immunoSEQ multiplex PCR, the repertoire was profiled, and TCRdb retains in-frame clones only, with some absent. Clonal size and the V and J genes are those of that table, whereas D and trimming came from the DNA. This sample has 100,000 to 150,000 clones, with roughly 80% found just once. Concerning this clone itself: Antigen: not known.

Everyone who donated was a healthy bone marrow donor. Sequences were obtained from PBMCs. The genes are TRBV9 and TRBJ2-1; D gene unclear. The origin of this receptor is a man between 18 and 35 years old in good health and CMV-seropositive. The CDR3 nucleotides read TGTGCCAGCAGCGTAGGGGCGCGTAGCTCCTACAATGAGCAGTTCTTC. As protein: CASSVGARSSYNEQFF. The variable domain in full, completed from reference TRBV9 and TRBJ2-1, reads DSGVTQTPKHLITATGQRVTLRCSPRSGDLSVYWYQQSLDQGLQFLIQYYNGEERAKGNILERFSAQQFPDLHSELNLSSLELGDSALYFCASSVGARSSYNEQFFGPGTRLTVL.